The sample holds one count of the clone carrying this T cell receptor beta chain. Germline CDR1 reads KGHSH; CDR2 reads LQKENI. The CDR3 consists of 15 residues. Trimming pared 2 bases from V and 3 bases from J, leaving 11 bases between. The data belong to a study of blood T cell repertoires in COVID-19. Profiled with immunoSEQ multiplex PCR; TCRdb holds only in-frame clones, not every one. The profile covers about 30,000 clones, with 92% appearing a single time and around 2.2% taken by the ten largest. The sequence derives from a man between 45 and 60 years old with active COVID-19. Source material: peripheral blood. The chain uses TRBV18 and TRBJ1-3, with D possibly TRBD1 on 6 matching bases. CDR3 protein: CASSPGQSVGNTIYF. In DNA form, the CDR3 reads TGTGCCAGCTCACCAGGACAGTCTGTTGGAAACACCATATATTTT.